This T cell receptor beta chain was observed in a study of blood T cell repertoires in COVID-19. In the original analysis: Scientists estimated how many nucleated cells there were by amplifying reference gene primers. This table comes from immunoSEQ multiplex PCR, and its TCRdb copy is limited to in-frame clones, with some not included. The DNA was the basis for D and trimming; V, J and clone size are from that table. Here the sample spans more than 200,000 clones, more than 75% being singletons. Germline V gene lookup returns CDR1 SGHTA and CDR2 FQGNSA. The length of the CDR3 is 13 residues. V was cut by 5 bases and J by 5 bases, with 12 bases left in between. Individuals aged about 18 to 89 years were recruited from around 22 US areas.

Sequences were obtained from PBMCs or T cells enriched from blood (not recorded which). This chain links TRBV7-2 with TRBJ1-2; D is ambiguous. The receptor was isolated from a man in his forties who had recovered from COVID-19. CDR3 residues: CASSASSGYGYTF. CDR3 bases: TGTGCCAGCAGCGCCTCGAGTGGTTATGGCTACACCTTC.